This TCR beta chain is from a study of T cells in Graves' hyperthyroidism and ophthalmopathy. Turning to the study itself: Prior to any treatment, at the point of initial diagnosis, peripheral blood was collected. General study points: The blood repertoire included most of the expanded thyroid clonotypes above 0.001.

This clonotype was seen a handful of times. The antigen remains unidentified. Losses at the gene ends were 1 base for V and 3 bases for J; bases not matched to a gene: 4. Germline V CDR1 and CDR2: SGHDN, FVKESK. The CDR3 has 15 residues. Amplification targeted TCR beta CDR3 regions from RNA transcripts. First-round RT-PCR targeting the TCR CDR3 was performed with the HTBI primer set. TCRdb itself ran the multiplex PCR reads through MiXCR, one entry per CDR3 protein. Counted here are 350,000 to 400,000 distinct CDR3 sequences, 15% occurring once; the ten biggest clones make up 30% to 35%. The clonotype was recovered from a woman younger than 45 with Graves' hyperthyroidism. The chain employs TRBV14 and TRBJ2-3; 7 bases are shared with TRBD2. The sample comprised blood. CDR3 DNA: TGTGCCAGCAGCCAAGTTGGCGGGAGTACAGATACGCAGTATTTT. This codes for CASSQVGGSTDTQYF.